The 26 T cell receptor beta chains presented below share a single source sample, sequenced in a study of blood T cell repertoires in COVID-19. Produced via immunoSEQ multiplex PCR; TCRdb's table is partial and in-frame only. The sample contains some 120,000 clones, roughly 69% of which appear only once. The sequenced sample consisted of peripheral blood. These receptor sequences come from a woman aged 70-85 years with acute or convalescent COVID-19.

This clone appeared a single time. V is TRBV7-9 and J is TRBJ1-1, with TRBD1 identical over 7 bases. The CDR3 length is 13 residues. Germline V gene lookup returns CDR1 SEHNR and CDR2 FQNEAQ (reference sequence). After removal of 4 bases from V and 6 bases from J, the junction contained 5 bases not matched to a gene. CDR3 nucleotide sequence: TGTGCCAGCAGCTGGGACAGAGGCGCTGAAGCTTTCTTT. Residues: CASSWDRGAEAFF.

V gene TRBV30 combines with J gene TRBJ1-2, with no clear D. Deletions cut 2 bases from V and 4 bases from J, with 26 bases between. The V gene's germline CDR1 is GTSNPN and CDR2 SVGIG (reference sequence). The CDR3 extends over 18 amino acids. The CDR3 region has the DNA TGTGCCTGGAGTCAAGGAGTACCAGTGATTAGCCCGAGCTATGGCTACACCTTC. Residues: CAWSQGVPVISPSYGYTF.

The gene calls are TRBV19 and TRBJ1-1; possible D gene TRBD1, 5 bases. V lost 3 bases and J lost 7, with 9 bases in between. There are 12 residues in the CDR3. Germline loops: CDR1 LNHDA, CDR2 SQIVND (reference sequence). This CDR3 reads CASSIRGGEAFF. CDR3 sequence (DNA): TGTGCCAGTAGTATCCGGGGGGGTGAAGCTTTCTTT.

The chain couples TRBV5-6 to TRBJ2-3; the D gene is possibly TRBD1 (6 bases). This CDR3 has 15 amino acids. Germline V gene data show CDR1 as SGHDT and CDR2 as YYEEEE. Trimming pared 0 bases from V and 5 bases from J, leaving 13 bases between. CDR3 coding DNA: TGTGCCAGCAGCTTGGGCAGGGGAATGCAAGATACGCAGTATTTT. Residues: CASSLGRGMQDTQYF.

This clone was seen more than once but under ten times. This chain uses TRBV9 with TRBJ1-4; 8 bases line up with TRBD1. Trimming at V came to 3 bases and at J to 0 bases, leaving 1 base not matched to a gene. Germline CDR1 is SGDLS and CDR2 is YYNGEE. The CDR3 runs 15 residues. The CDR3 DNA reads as TGTGCCAGCAGCGAACAGGGGGCAACTAATGAAAAACTGTTTTTT. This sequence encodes CASSEQGATNEKLFF.

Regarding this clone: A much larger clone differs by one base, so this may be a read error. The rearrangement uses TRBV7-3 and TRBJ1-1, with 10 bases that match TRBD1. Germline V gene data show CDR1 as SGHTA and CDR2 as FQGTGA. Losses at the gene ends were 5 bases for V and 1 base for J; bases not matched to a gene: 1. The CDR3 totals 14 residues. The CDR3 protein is CASSRDRGNTEAFF. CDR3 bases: TGTGCCAGCAGCCGGGACAGGGGGAACACTGAAGCTTTCTTT.

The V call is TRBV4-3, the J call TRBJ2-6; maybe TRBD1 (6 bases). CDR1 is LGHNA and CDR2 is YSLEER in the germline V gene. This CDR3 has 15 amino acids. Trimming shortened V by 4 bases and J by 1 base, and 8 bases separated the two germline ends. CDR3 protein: CASSPGASGANVLTF. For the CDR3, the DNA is TGCGCCAGCAGCCCAGGGGCTTCTGGGGCCAACGTCCTGACTTTC.

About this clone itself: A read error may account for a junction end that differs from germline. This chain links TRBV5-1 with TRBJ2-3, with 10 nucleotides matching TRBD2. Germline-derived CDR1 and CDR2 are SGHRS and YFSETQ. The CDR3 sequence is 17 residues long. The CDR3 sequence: CASNLGGLAGVGDTQYF. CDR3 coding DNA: TGCGCCAGCAACTTGGGAGGCCTAGCGGGAGTGGGGGATACGCAGTATTTT. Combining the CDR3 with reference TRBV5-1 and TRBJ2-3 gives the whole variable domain KAGVTQTPRYLIKTRGQQVTLSCSPISGHRSVSWYQQTPGQGLQFLFEYFSETQRNKGNFPGRFSGRQFSNSRSEMNVSTLELGDSALYLCASNLGGLAGVGDTQYFGPGTRLTVL.

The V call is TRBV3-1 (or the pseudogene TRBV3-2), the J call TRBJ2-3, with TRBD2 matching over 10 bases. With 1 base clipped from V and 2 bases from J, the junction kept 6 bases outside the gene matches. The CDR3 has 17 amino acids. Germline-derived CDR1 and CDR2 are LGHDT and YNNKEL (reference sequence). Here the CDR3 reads CASSQGAGGFSTDTQYF. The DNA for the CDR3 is TGTGCCAGCAGCCAAGGAGCGGGAGGGTTTTCCACAGATACGCAGTATTTT.

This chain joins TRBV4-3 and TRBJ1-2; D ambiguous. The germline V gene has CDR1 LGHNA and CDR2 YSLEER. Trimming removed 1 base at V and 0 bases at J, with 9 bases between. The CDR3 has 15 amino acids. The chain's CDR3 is CASSQVWETNYGYTF. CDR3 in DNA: TGCGCCAGCAGCCAAGTTTGGGAGACTAACTATGGCTACACCTTC.

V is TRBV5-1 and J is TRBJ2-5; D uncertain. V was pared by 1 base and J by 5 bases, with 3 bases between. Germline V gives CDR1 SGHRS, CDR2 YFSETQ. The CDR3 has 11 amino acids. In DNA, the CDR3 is TGCGCCAGCAGCTTGCGGGAGACCCAGTACTTC. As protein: CASSLRETQYF.

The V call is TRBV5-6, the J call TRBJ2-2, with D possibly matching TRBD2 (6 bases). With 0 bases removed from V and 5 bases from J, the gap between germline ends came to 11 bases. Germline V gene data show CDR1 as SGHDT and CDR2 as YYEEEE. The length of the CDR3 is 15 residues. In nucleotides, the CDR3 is TGTGCCAGCAGCTTGGTTAGCGGAGATACCGGGGAGCTGTTTTTT. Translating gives CASSLVSGDTGELFF.

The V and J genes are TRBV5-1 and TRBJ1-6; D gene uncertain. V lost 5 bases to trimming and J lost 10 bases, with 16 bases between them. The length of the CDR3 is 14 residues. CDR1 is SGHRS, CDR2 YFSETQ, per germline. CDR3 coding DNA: TGCGCCAGCAGTATAAACATTCAGAAATCACCCCTCCACTTT. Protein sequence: CASSINIQKSPLHF.

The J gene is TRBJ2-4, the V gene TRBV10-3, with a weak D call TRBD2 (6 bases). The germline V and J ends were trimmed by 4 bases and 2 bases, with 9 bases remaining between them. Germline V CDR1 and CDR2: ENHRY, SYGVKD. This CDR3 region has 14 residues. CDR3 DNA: TGTGCCATCAGTGCGGGGGAATCCAAAAACATTCAGTACTTC. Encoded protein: CAISAGESKNIQYF.

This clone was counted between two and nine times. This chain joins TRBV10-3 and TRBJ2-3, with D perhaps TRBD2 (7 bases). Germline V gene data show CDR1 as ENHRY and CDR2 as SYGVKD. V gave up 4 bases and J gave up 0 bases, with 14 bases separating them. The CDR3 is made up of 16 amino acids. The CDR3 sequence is CAISVAGALSTDTQYF. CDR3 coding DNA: TGTGCCATCAGTGTGGCGGGGGCCCTCAGCACAGATACGCAGTATTTT.

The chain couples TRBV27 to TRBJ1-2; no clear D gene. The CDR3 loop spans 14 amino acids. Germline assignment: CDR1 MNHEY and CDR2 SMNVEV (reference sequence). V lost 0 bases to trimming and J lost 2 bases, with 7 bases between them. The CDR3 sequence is CASSLSVTNYGYTF. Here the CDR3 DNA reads TGTGCCAGCAGTTTATCGGTGACAAACTATGGCTACACCTTC.

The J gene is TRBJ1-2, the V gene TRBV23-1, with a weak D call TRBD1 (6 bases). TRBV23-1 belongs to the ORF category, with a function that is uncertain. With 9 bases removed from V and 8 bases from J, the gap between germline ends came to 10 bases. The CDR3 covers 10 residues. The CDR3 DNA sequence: TGCGCCAGGGGGGGGCGAGGCTACACCTTC. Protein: CARGGRGYTF.

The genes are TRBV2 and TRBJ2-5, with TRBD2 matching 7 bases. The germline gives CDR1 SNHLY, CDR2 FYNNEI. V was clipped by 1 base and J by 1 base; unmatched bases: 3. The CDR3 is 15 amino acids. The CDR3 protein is CASSEVGGSQETQYF. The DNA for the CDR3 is TGTGCCAGCAGTGAAGTGGGAGGGTCCCAAGAGACCCAGTACTTC.

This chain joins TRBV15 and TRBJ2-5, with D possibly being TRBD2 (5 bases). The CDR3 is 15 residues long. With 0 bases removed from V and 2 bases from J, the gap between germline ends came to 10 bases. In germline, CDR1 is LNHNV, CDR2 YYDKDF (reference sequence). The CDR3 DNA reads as TGTGCCACCAGCAGAGACGGGCTAGCTCAAGAGACCCAGTACTTC. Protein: CATSRDGLAQETQYF.

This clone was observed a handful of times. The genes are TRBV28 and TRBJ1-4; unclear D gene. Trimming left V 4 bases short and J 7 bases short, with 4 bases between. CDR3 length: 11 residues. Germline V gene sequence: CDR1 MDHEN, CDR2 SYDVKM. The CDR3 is CASSSREKLFF. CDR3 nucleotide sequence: TGTGCCAGCAGTTCCCGTGAAAAACTGTTTTTT.

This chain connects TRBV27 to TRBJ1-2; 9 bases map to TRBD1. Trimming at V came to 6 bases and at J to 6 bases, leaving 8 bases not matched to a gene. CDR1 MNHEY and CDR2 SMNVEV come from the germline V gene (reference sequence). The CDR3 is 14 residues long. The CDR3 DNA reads TGTGCCAGCAGAAACCGAGGACAGGGGAATGGCTACACCTTC. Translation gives CASRNRGQGNGYTF.

The CDR3 bases are TGTGCCAGCAGCCAAACACAGGGGCGCGGAGCTGAAGCTTTCTTT. Amino acid sequence: CASSQTQGRGAEAFF. V usage is TRBV28 and J usage is TRBJ1-1; 7 bases fit TRBD1. The V gene's germline CDR1 is MDHEN and CDR2 SYDVKM. CDR3 length: 15 amino acids. Trimming at V came to 6 bases and at J to 6 bases, leaving 13 bases not matched to a gene.

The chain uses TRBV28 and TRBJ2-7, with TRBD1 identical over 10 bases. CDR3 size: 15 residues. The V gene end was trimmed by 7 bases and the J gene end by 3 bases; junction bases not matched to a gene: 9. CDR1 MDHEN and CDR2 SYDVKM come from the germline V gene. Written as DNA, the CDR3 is TGTGCCAGCAATCCCGGGACAGGGGACTTCTACGAGCAGTACTTC. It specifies CASNPGTGDFYEQYF. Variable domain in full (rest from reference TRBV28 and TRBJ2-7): DVKVTQSSRYLVKRTGEKVFLECVQDMDHENMFWYRQDPGLGLRLIYFSYDVKMKEKGDIPEGYSVSREKKERFSLILESASTNQTSMYLCASNPGTGDFYEQYFGPGTRLTVT.

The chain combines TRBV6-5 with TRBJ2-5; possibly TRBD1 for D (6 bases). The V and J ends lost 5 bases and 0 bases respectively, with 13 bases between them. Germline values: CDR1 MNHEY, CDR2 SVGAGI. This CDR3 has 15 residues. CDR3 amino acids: CASSQGHAYQETQYF. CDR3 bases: TGTGCCAGCAGTCAGGGACACGCGTACCAAGAGACCCAGTACTTC.

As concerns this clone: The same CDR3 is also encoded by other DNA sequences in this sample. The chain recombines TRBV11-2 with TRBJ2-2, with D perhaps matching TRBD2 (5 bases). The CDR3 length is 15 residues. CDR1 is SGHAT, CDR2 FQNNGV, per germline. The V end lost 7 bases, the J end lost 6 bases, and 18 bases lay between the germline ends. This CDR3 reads CASTSLAVASGELFF. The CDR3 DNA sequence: TGTGCCAGCACCTCCCTAGCCGTTGCCTCCGGGGAGCTGTTTTTT.

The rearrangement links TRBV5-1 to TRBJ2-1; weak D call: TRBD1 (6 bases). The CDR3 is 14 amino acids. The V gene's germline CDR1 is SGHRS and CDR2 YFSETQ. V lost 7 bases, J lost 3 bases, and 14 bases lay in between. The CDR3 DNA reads TGCGCCAGCGCTGGGGGACAAGGCTACAATGAGCAGTTCTTC. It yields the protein CASAGGQGYNEQFF.